This is a list of T cell receptor beta chains from one sample in a study of response to subunit inactivated influenza vaccine. Each CDR3 protein gets one entry after TCRdb re-called the RT-PCR reads with MiXCR. Among about 620,000 distinct CDR3 sequences, about 11% were seen once, and the ten largest hold approximately 10%. These same records also appear under a second study, on T cells expressing NK-cell markers.

The sample here was PBMCs from blood, taken on the day of vaccination. These receptors originate from a man aged 50-60 years who received an inactivated influenza vaccine. The CDR3 runs from the conserved cysteine through the conserved F or W. Expanded clones are given a class, and other clones once, few, many or no size at all.

size,V,J,length,CDR3
few,TRBV27,TRBJ1-5,13,CASSFRVNQPQHF
few,TRBV12-3/TRBV12-4,TRBJ1-2,13,CASSFLGFYGYTF
few,TRBV2,TRBJ2-1,16,CASSLQGRRRWNEQFF
few,TRBV4-3,TRBJ1-2,14,CASSQDAGYYGYTF
many,TRBV13,TRBJ2-4,15,CASSFGQAGRNIQYF
NA,TRBV5-1,TRBJ1-1,15,CASSSKGTRDTEAFF
few,TRBV5-1,TRBJ2-3,19,CASSPGAGTGGLGTDTQYF
NA,TRBV20-1,TRBJ2-3,15,CSARDIAGAADTQYF
many,TRBV6-1,TRBJ2-1,15,CASSKTSGGYNEQFF
NA,TRBV28,TRBJ2-7,15,CASSTVGGPSYEQYF
many,TRBV2,TRBJ2-1,15,CASSEPSSAYNEQFF
NA,TRBV2,TRBJ2-7,14,CASSATSVSYEQYF
NA,TRBV28,TRBJ1-2,13,CASSFGGAGGYTF
NA,TRBV7-2,TRBJ2-5,14,CASSLSGHQETQYF
few,TRBV14,TRBJ2-1,14,CASSPSWSLRGQFF
many,TRBV19,TRBJ2-3,14,CASSIGQATDTQYF
NA,TRBV12-3/TRBV12-4,TRBJ1-1,14,CASSPINRNTEAFF
few,TRBV9,TRBJ1-2,15,CASSVGGSLNYGYTF
few,TRBV10-3,TRBJ2-5,16,CAISESGTEYQETQYF
many,TRBV28,TRBJ2-5,12,CASSYALETQYF
many,TRBV27,TRBJ1-1,14,CASSTTGSDTEAFF
many,TRBV12-3/TRBV12-4,TRBJ1-4,15,CASSPRGVWSEKLFF
many,TRBV24-1,TRBJ1-5,13,CATSETTKQPQHF
few,TRBV5-1,TRBJ2-2,14,CASSRLSVAGELFF
NA,TRBV7-9,TRBJ2-2,14,CASTVGGSTGELFF
NA,TRBV9,TRBJ2-1,15,CASSGGLGAYNEQFF
many,TRBV20-1,TRBJ2-1,14,CSARTGGPYNEQFF
NA,TRBV7-6,TRBJ1-6,16,CASSLVEDSYNSPLHF
NA,TRBV11-2,TRBJ1-4,19,CASSFFFRDKKATNEKLFF